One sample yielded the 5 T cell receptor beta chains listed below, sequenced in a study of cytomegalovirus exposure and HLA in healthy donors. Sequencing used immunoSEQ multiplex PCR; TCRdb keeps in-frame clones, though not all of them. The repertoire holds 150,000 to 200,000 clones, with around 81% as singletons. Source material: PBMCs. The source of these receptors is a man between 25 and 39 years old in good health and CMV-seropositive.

CDR3 region: CASSPEGTRGTAQYF. DNA of the CDR3: TGTGCCAGCAGCCCAGAAGGGACTCGAGGAACGGCCCAGTACTTC. V and J are TRBV7-2 and TRBJ2-5; D possibly corresponds to TRBD2 (6 bases). This CDR3 region has 15 residues. Trimming left V 5 bases short and J 9 bases short, with 22 bases between. Germline V lookup: CDR1 SGHTA, CDR2 FQGNSA.

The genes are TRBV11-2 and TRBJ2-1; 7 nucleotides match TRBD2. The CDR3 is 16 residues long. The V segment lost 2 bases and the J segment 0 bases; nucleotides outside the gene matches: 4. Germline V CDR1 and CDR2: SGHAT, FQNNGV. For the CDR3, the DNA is TGTGCCAGCAGCTTACTAGCGGCAAGCTCCTACAATGAGCAGTTCTTC. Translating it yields CASSLLAASSYNEQFF.

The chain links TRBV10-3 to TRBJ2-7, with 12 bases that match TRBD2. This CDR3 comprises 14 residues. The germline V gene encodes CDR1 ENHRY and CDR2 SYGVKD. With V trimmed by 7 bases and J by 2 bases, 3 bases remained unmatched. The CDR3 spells CAINGLAGPYEQYF. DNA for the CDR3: TGTGCCATCAATGGACTAGCGGGGCCCTACGAGCAGTACTTC.

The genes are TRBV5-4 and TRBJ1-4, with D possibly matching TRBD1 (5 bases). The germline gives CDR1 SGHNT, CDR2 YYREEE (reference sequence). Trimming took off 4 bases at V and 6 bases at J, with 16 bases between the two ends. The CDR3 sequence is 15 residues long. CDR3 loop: CASSPDGGWDEKLFF. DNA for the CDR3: TGTGCCAGCAGCCCGGACGGGGGATGGGATGAAAAACTGTTTTTT.

The DNA of the CDR3 is TGTGCCAGCAGTGAAGTGTTAGCGGGGGTAGAGACCCAGTACTTC. As protein: CASSEVLAGVETQYF. The chain couples TRBV6-1 to TRBJ2-5; 9 bases match TRBD2. Germline loops: CDR1 MNHNS, CDR2 SASEGT. This CDR3 comprises 15 residues. V was pared by 1 base and J by 4 bases, with 4 bases of the junction left unmatched.